This entry concerns a single TCR beta chain. What it recognizes is unknown. The junction differs from germline at one of its ends, possibly a read error. The data were taken from a study of identical twins. Points from the study as a whole: Within beta out-of-frame sequences, the excess sharing observed between twins was weaker. Researchers reported excess low generation probability among twin-shared out-of-frame alpha sequences.

Template switching added a universal primer binding site, and final cDNA carried unique molecular identifiers. TCRdb passed the 5' RACE reads through MiXCR, listing each CDR3 protein once. The sample consists of nearly 900,000 distinct CDR3 sequences, 12% of them appearing once. CDR3 length: 13 residues. CDR1 is DFQATT and CDR2 is SNEGSKA in the germline V gene (reference sequence). The data also belong to a second study, concerning yellow fever vaccine responses in identical twins.

The V call is TRBV20-1, the J call TRBJ2-1, with 7 bases matching TRBD2. The specimen sequenced was PBMCs. The clonotype comes from a woman between 18 and 29 years old in good health. As DNA, the CDR3 is TGCAGTACTAGAGGGGACTACTCCAATGAGCAGTTCTTC. This sequence encodes CSTRGDYSNEQFF.